The entry below describes one T cell receptor beta chain. One junction end disagrees with the germline gene, perhaps due to a read error. This sample was included in a study of cytomegalovirus exposure and HLA in healthy donors. The primer mix had 60 Vbeta and 13 Jbeta primers. Method: immunoSEQ multiplex PCR; TCRdb's copy keeps in-frame clones and lacks some. The repertoire holds roughly 110,000 clones, with about 64% as singletons. In germline, CDR1 is MNHEY, CDR2 SVGAGI. The CDR3 length is 10 residues. The receptor was derived from a female donor in good health and CMV-seronegative. The V and J genes are TRBV6-5 and TRBJ2-7, with D possibly matching TRBD2 (5 bases). Sequencing used PBMCs. In nucleotides, the CDR3 is TGTGCCAGCAGATCGACCCGGGAAGGTTTC. Its translation is CASRSTREGF.